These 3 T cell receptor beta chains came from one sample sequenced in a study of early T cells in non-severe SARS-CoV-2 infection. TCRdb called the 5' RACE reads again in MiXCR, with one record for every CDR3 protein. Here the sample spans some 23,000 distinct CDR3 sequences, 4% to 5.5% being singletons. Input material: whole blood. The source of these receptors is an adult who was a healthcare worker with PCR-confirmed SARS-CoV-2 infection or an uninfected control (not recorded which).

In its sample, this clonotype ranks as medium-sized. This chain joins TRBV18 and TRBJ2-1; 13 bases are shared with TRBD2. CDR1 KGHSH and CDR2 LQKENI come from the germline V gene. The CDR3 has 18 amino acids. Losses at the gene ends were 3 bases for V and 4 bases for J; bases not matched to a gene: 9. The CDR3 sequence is CASSPRGLAGAKYNEQFF. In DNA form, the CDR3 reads TGTGCCAGCTCACCCCGTGGACTAGCGGGGGCGAAATACAATGAGCAGTTCTTC.

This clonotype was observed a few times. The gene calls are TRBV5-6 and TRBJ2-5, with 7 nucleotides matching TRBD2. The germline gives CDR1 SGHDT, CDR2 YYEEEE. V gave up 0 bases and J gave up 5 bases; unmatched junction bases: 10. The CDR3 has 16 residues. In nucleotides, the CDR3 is TGTGCCAGCAGCTTGGACCGGGGGGTGCTCCGGGAGACCCAGTACTTC. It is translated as CASSLDRGVLRETQYF.

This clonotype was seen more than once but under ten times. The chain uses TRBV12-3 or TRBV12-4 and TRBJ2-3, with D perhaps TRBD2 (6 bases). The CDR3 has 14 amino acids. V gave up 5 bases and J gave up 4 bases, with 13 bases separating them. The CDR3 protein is CASSRRDFADTQYF. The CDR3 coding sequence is TGTGCCAGCAGTCGACGGGACTTTGCAGATACGCAGTATTTT.